The 18 T cell receptor beta chains below were found in one sample sequenced in a study of Ad26.COV2.S vaccination and SARS-CoV-2 variants. Some clones are missing from TCRdb's copy, which holds only in-frame ones; the method was immunoSEQ multiplex PCR. The sample has 300,000 to 350,000 clones, about nine tenths seen once. Described treatment: some 20 received Ad26.COV2.S at low or high dose, single or two shots; 5 received placebo; per-sample allocation not given. It was on day 63 after the first vaccine or placebo injection that samples were taken. The sample was peripheral blood, taken in a trial of Ad26.COV2.S vaccine versus placebo. Receptor source: a person between 18 and 65 years old who received the Ad26.COV2.S COVID-19 vaccine or a placebo.

For the CDR3, the DNA is TGCGCCAGCAGCCAAGCACACGGAGGGCGGTTCTTC. This sequence encodes CASSQAHGGRFF. The V call is TRBV4-1, the J call TRBJ2-1; D perhaps matches TRBD2 (6 bases). In germline, CDR1 is MGHRA, CDR2 YSYEKL. The CDR3 contains 12 residues. The V gene lost 1 base and the J gene lost 15 bases, with 13 bases spanning the gap.

The rearrangement joins TRBV10-2 to TRBJ2-7; weak D call: TRBD1 (6 bases). The V and J ends lost 7 bases and 0 bases respectively, with 13 bases between them. Germline CDR1 and CDR2: WSHSY and SAAADI. The CDR3 is 14 amino acids. The CDR3 is CASKPGASSYEQYF. CDR3 nucleotides: TGCGCCAGCAAACCAGGGGCCTCCTCCTACGAGCAGTACTTC.

The genes are TRBV5-4 and TRBJ2-3, with TRBD2 matching 9 bases. Germline lookup yields CDR1 SGHNT and CDR2 YYREEE (reference sequence). With 4 bases clipped from V and 7 bases from J, the junction kept 16 bases outside the gene matches. There are 17 residues in the CDR3. CDR3 amino acids: CASSGGEREAGGHTQYF. CDR3 coding DNA: TGTGCCAGCAGCGGGGGGGAACGGGAAGCGGGAGGACATACGCAGTATTTT.

The chain couples TRBV19 to TRBJ2-5, with TRBD1 as a possible D gene (6 bases). The germline CDR1 and CDR2 sequences are LNHDA and SQIVND (reference sequence). The length of the CDR3 is 15 residues. With 4 bases removed from V and 0 bases from J, the gap between germline ends came to 12 bases. The CDR3 nucleotides are TGTGCCAGTAGTAGGGGAACAGGGAACCAAGAGACCCAGTACTTC. It translates to CASSRGTGNQETQYF.

The chain joins TRBV9 to TRBJ2-1; 7 bases match TRBD1. CDR1 is SGDLS, CDR2 YYNGEE, per germline. The CDR3 length is 15 residues. J was trimmed by 8 bases and V by 2 bases; bases with no gene match: 10. The CDR3 reads CASSVRVKGGDEQFF. Written as DNA, the CDR3 is TGTGCCAGCAGCGTGAGAGTTAAAGGGGGCGATGAGCAGTTCTTC.

The rearrangement links TRBV5-1 to TRBJ2-1; D might be TRBD2 (6 bases). V was trimmed by 2 bases and J by 6 bases, leaving 9 bases between them. There are 13 residues in the CDR3. Germline-derived CDR1 and CDR2 are SGHRS and YFSETQ. Here the CDR3 DNA reads TGCGCCAGCAGCTTTGGGGGGTCCAATGAGCAGTTCTTC. Its translation is CASSFGGSNEQFF. The full variable domain, rest sourced from reference TRBV5-1 and TRBJ2-1, is KAGVTQTPRYLIKTRGQQVTLSCSPISGHRSVSWYQQTPGQGLQFLFEYFSETQRNKGNFPGRFSGRQFSNSRSEMNVSTLELGDSALYLCASSFGGSNEQFFGPGTRLTVL.

The chain employs TRBV2 and TRBJ2-3; no definite D call. Germline V gives CDR1 SNHLY, CDR2 FYNNEI. Trimming shortened V by 6 bases and J by 3 bases, and 4 bases separated the two germline ends. CDR3 length equals 11 residues. CDR3 sequence (DNA): TGTGCCAGCAGAGAGACAGATACGCAGTATTTT. This encodes CASRETDTQYF.

The V gene is TRBV6-5, the J gene TRBJ1-4; no clear D gene. Trimming removed 6 bases from V and 4 bases from J, with 12 bases in between. Germline lookup yields CDR1 MNHEY and CDR2 SVGAGI. The CDR3 loop spans 14 amino acids. The CDR3 nucleotides are TGTGCCAGCAGCAACTCGGCCTTTAATGAAAAACTGTTTTTT. This translates into CASSNSAFNEKLFF.

The rearrangement uses TRBV18 and TRBJ2-5, with unresolved D. The CDR3 loop spans 14 amino acids. Germline V gene data show CDR1 as KGHSH and CDR2 as LQKENI. Trimming pared 2 bases from V and 4 bases from J, leaving 11 bases between. The CDR3 reads CASSPGDWRETQYF. The CDR3 DNA follows: TGTGCCAGCTCACCAGGTGACTGGAGAGAGACCCAGTACTTC.

The chain uses TRBV28 and TRBJ1-3, with D hard to call. The CDR3 sequence is 12 residues long. Germline values: CDR1 MDHEN, CDR2 SYDVKM. The V end lost 8 bases, the J end lost 8 bases, and 13 bases lay between the germline ends. The chain's CDR3 is CASFLRLDTIYF. The CDR3 region has the DNA TGTGCCAGCTTTTTACGGTTGGACACCATATATTTT. The full variable domain, its missing parts supplied by reference TRBV28 and TRBJ1-3, is DVKVTQSSRYLVKRTGEKVFLECVQDMDHENMFWYRQDPGLGLRLIYFSYDVKMKEKGDIPEGYSVSREKKERFSLILESASTNQTSMYLCASFLRLDTIYFGEGSWLTVV.

This sequence joins TRBV19 and TRBJ1-5; TRBD1 matches 7 bases. Trimming at V came to 8 bases and at J to 0 bases, leaving 13 bases not matched to a gene. This CDR3 is built from 17 residues. CDR1 and CDR2 from the germline V gene are LNHDA and SQIVND (reference sequence). This CDR3 reads CASRDSLWVDSNQPQHF. The DNA of the CDR3 is TGTGCCAGTCGGGACAGCCTATGGGTGGATAGCAATCAGCCCCAGCATTTT. Filled out from reference TRBV19 and TRBJ1-5, the complete variable domain reads DGGITQSPKYLFRKEGQNVTLSCEQNLNHDAMYWYRQDPGQGLRLIYYSQIVNDFQKGDIAEGYSVSREKKESFPLTVTSAQKNPTAFYLCASRDSLWVDSNQPQHFGDGTRLSIL.

V and J are TRBV6-4 and TRBJ1-1; D remains unclear. The CDR3 covers 11 residues. V lost 2 bases and J 11 bases, leaving 9 bases between the germline ends. Germline assignment: CDR1 MRHNA and CDR2 SNTAGT. The chain's CDR3 is CASSDGYWAFF. CDR3 coding DNA: TGTGCCAGCAGTGACGGGTACTGGGCTTTCTTT.

This clone was seen more than once but under ten times. This chain joins TRBV10-1 and TRBJ2-7, with a possible D match to TRBD2 (6 bases). The germline CDR1 and CDR2 sequences are WNHNN and SYGVQD (reference sequence). Trimming took off 8 bases at V and 4 bases at J, with 21 bases between the two ends. CDR3 size: 15 residues. Here the CDR3 reads CASGGTPRRSYEQYV. The CDR3 bases are TGCGCCAGCGGCGGGACCCCACGGCGGTCTTACGAGCAGTACGTC.

This clone was seen only once. The same CDR3 can be traced to other DNA sequences in this sample. The rearrangement joins TRBV11-3 to TRBJ2-7; either TRBD1 or TRBD2 may supply D (5 bases each). Trimming took off 1 base at V and 1 base at J, with 5 bases between the two ends. The length of the CDR3 is 13 residues. The germline V gene encodes CDR1 SGHNT and CDR2 YENEEA. The CDR3 spells CASSLGGSYEQYV. CDR3 nucleotide sequence: TGTGCCAGCAGCTTAGGGGGGTCCTACGAGCAGTACGTC.

The V call is TRBV3-1 (or the pseudogene TRBV3-2), the J call TRBJ2-5; D is ambiguous. V lost 1 base to trimming and J lost 0 bases, with 9 bases between them. Germline CDR1 reads LGHDT; CDR2 reads YNNKEL (reference sequence). This CDR3 is built from 15 residues. CDR3 sequence: CASSQVIGYQETQYF. In DNA form, the CDR3 reads TGTGCCAGCAGCCAAGTGATCGGATACCAAGAGACCCAGTACTTC.

The chain carries TRBV11-3 and TRBJ1-1; tentatively, D is TRBD1 (5 bases). V shed 4 bases and J shed 1 base, with 13 bases lying between them. This CDR3 has 15 residues. Germline CDR1 and CDR2: SGHNT and YENEEA. CDR3 sequence: CASSSGGGANTEAFF. In DNA, the CDR3 is TGTGCCAGCAGCTCCGGGGGGGGTGCGAACACTGAAGCTTTCTTT.

This rearrangement joins TRBV28 to TRBJ2-1, with TRBD1 matching 9 bases. This CDR3 spans 15 amino acids. The V gene end was trimmed by 7 bases and the J gene end by 10 bases; junction bases not matched to a gene: 14. CDR1 is MDHEN, CDR2 SYDVKM, per germline. The CDR3 loop is CASTPTGTGIGEQFF. The CDR3 DNA is TGTGCCAGCACTCCTACCGGGACAGGGATCGGGGAGCAGTTCTTC.

J is TRBJ1-5 and V is TRBV12-3 or TRBV12-4; the D gene is possibly TRBD1 (5 bases). The CDR3 is 13 amino acids. V was cut by 6 bases and J by 7 bases, with 13 bases left in between. In nucleotides, the CDR3 is TGTGCCAGCAGCGTTCGGGGCGAGCAGCCCCAGCATTTT. This codes for CASSVRGEQPQHF.